This T cell receptor (beta chain) was retrieved from a study of cytomegalovirus exposure and HLA in healthy donors. Concerning this clone: Its target is not known.

Clones were sequenced by immunoSEQ multiplex PCR, and TCRdb holds only the in-frame ones, with some missing. This table holds some 320,000 clones, roughly nine tenths found once. Findings and caveats of the study: Within the 130 or so validation repertoires, first-cohort TCR clusters tended to co-occur, according to a later analysis. Reported results showed that the classifier diagnosed cytomegalovirus status with high specificity and sensitivity. Three of the chains that were CMV-associated were confirmed in vitro to be specific for CMV antigens. According to the study, approximately 150 TCR beta chains were cytomegalovirus-associated.

This clonotype was sampled from a woman aged 25 to 45 in good health and CMV-seropositive. The specimen was PBMCs.

DNA of the CDR3: TGTGCCAGCAGTTTACCCCACAGGGCGTTCCACGAGCAGTACTTC. Its translation is CASSLPHRAFHEQYF. The chain is built from TRBV28 and TRBJ2-7; weak D call: TRBD1 (6 bases). The CDR3 totals 15 residues. CDR1 is MDHEN, CDR2 SYDVKM, per germline. V dropped 2 bases and J dropped 5 bases, with 16 bases sitting between them.